This T cell receptor beta chain was captured by sequencing in a study of regulatory T cells in long-lasting Graves disease. This clonotype was recorded a few times. The germline V gene encodes CDR1 MNHNS and CDR2 SASEGT. This CDR3 has 13 residues. V shed 7 bases, J shed 3 bases, and the junction held 3 bases outside the gene matches. Time point given: newly diagnosed GD, antithyroid drugs for less than 3 months. The TCR library was made from RNA that had been extracted from PBMCs in TRIzol. Construction of TCR beta libraries relied on iRepertoire HTBI primers and on Arm-PCR targeting CDR3 regions. Via MiXCR, TCRdb re-called the multiplex PCR reads, giving one row per CDR3 protein. The table lists over 350,000 distinct CDR3 sequences, 12% to 15% of them singletons. The same sample was also studied in work on T cells in Graves' hyperthyroidism and ophthalmopathy.

V gene TRBV6-1 combines with J gene TRBJ2-5; 9 bases are shared with TRBD2. The sequencing here drew on peripheral blood mononuclear cells (PBMCs), taken at new diagnosis, from a patient treated with antithyroid drugs. This TCR was recovered from a woman between 45 and 60 years old with Graves disease. CDR3 in DNA: TGTGCCAGCATGGTAGCGGGAGAAGAGACCCAGTACTTC. Translated, it gives CASMVAGEETQYF.